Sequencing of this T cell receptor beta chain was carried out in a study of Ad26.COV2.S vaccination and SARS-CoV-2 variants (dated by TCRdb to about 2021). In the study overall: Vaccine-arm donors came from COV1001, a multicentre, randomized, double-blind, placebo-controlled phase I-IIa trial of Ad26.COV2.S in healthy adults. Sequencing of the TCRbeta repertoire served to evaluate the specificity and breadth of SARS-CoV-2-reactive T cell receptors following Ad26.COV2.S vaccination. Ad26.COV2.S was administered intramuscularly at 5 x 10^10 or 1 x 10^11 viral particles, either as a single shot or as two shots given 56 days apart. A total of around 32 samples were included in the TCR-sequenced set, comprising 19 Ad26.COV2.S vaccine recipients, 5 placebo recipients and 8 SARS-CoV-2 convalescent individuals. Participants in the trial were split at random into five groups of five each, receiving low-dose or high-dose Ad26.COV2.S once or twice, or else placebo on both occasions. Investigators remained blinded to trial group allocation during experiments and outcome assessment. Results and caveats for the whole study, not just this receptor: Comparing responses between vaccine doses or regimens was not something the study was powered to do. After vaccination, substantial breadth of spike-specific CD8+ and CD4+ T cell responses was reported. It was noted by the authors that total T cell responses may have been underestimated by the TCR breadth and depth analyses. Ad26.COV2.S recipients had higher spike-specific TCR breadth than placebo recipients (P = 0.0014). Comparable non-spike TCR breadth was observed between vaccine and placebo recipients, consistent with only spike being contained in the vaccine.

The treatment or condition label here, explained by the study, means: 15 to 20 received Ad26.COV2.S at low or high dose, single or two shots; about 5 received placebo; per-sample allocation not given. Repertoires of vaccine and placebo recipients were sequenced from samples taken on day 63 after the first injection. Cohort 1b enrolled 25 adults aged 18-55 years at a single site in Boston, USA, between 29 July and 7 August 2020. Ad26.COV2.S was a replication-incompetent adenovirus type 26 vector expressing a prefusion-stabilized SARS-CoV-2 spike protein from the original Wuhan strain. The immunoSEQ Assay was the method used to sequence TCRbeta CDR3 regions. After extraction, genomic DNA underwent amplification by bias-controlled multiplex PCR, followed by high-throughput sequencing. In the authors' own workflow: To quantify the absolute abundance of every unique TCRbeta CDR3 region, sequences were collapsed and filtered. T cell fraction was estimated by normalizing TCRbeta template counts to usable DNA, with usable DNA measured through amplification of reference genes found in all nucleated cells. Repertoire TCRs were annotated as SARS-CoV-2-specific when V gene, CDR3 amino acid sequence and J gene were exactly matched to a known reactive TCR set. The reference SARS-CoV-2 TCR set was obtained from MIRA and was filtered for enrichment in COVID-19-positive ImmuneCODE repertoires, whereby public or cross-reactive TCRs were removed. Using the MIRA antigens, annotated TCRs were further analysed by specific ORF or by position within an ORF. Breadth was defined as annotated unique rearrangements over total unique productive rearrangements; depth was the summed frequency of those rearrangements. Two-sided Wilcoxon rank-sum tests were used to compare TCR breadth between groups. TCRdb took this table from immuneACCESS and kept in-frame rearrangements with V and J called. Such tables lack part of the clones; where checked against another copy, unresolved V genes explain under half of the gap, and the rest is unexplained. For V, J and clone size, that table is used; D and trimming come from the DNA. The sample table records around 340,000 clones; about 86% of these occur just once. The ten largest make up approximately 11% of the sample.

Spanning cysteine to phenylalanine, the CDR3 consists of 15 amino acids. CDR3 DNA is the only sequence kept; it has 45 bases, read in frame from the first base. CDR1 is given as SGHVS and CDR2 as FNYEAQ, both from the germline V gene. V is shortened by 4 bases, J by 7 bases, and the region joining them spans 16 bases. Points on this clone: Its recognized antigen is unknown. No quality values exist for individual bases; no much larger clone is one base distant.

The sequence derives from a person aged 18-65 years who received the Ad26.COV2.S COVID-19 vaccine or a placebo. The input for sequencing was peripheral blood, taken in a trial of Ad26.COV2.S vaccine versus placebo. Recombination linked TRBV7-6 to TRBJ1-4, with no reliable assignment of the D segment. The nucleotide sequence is TGTGCCAGCAGCTCGGAGGGAGGACGGGGTGAAAAACTGTTTTTT. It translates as CASSSEGGRGEKLFF.